The clone carrying this T cell receptor (beta chain) is a singleton in its sample. Its antigen is unknown. CDR3 length: 17 amino acids. Trimming left V 3 bases short and J 7 bases short, with 25 bases between. Germline assignment: CDR1 MNHEY and CDR2 SMNVEV (reference sequence). The data originate from a study of shared clonotypes between healthy human individuals. Study results and limitations: Shared across four donors were roughly 5.3% of the naive CD4 clonotypes.

Per the study methods: In the immunoSEQ data, sequences were junction-only and lacked quality scores, so filtering differed. Data came from immunoSEQ multiplex PCR; TCRdb stores just in-frame clones and leaves some out. V, J and clone size are taken as reported in that table, and D and trimming were inferred from the DNA itself. Of about 2.2 million clones detected, just under 95% appear once; the ten largest clones hold about 1.6%. Positive CCR7 selection of CD45RO-negative cells yielded the naive CD8 cells, and terminally differentiated effector memory CD45RA+ cells were excluded. The sequenced material came from naive CD8+ T cells from PBMCs. V usage is TRBV27 and J usage is TRBJ2-7, with TRBD2 as a possible D gene (6 bases). The sequence was obtained from a man younger than 30 in good health. Some clones in this sample may be carry-over from other donors' samples. CDR3 bases: TGTGCCAGCAGTTTTCGAGGCAGTTATGGGGCGGAGGGGGAGCAGTACTTC. Translation gives CASSFRGSYGAEGEQYF.